This T cell receptor (beta chain) was sequenced for a study of siplizumab effects on memory and regulatory T cells (dated by TCRdb to the late 2010s). Study-level background: The study examined how the anti-CD2 antibody siplizumab affects alloreactive T-cell subsets in allogeneic mixed lymphocyte reactions built from human PBMCs.

Sorted unstimulated T cells and proliferating T cells recovered from mixed lymphocyte reactions were subjected to TCRbeta CDR3 sequencing. Fresh whole blood from ten HLA-typed healthy donors served as the source for isolating PBMCs. To map where alloreactive clones came from, unstimulated CD4+ non-regulatory T cells were FACS-sorted. This clone was recorded once. Its antigen is not yet known. No clone much larger than this one lies a single base away; base qualities are absent. The library was made by the immunoSEQ multiplex PCR assay. About 10^5 TCR templates per sample were assayed by the deep sequencing platform. Genomic DNA extracted from sorted T cells was used for TCRbeta CDR3 sequencing. Per the source publication's procedure: Clonal analysis of TCRbeta CDR3 data was done in the R programming language. Alloreactive CD4+ and CD8+ clones were defined by comparing unstimulated samples with post-reaction CFSE-low samples. Regulatory or non-regulatory origin was assigned to alloreactive CD4+ clones by matching of sequences to sorted unstimulated Treg and non-Treg repertoires. TCRdb retrieved this table from immuneACCESS and kept in-frame rearrangements only. Not all clones are present; in checked studies, unresolved V genes account for under half, and no reason is known for the remainder. That table gives V, J and clone size, and the DNA gave D and trimming. This sample holds about 120,000 clones; around 93% were observed only once. Approximately 0.17% of the sample rests with the top ten.

CDR1 and CDR2 were assigned from the germline V gene (reference sequence) as GTSNPN and SVGIG. At the junction V is shortened by 1 base and J by 7 bases, with 10 bases in between. The CDR3 contains 13 residues, cysteine and phenylalanine counted. The CDR3 DNA has 39 bases and is translated from base 1. General findings and caveats noted by the study authors: Whether proliferating Tregs from siplizumab cultures were suppressive was not functionally confirmed. In reactions with siplizumab, an average of roughly 69% of mappable alloreactive CD4+ clones were Treg-derived, compared with around 30% in control reactions. A naive or memory phenotype could not be assigned to roughly 75-97% of proliferating CD4+ or CD8+ clones. Siplizumab significantly lowered the cumulative frequency of alloreactive sequences that could be traced to unstimulated CD4+ memory T cells. Unstimulated naive T cells appeared to be more diverse than memory T cells, and naive cells seemed to make a substantial contribution to the alloresponse. Because sequences at frequencies below about 10^-5 were poorly captured, only a minor fraction of alloreactive clones could be mapped back to unstimulated subsets.

The rearranged chain carries TRBV30 and TRBJ1-4, with TRBD1 perhaps the D gene, on 5 matching bases. The source of this sequence is a human donor in good health. The sequenced sample was non-Treg CD4+ T cells sorted from blood. This sample's cell subset or site label indicates: FACS-sorted unstimulated CD4+ non-regulatory T cells. In nucleotides, the sequence is TGTGCCTGGAGTGGGGGGAATGGTGAAAAACTGTTTTTT. This sequence encodes CAWSGGNGEKLFF.